The 30 T cell receptor beta chains given below trace back to one sample, sequenced in a study of cytomegalovirus exposure and HLA in healthy donors. PCR used 60 Vbeta primers and 13 Jbeta primers. Generated by immunoSEQ multiplex PCR, the TCRdb table keeps only in-frame clones and is missing some. This sample has 150,000 to 200,000 clones, with almost 75% found just once. The sequenced material came from PBMCs. All receptors derive from a woman younger than 30 in good health and CMV-seropositive.

The V call is TRBV5-6, the J call TRBJ1-2, with 9 positions matching TRBD1. Trimming cost V 4 bases and J 4 bases; bases outside gene matches: 5. CDR3 length: 14 residues. Per germline, CDR1 SGHDT and CDR2 YYEEEE. This CDR3 reads CASSLGTGLYGYTF. Here the CDR3 DNA reads TGTGCCAGCAGCCTCGGGACAGGGCTCTATGGCTACACCTTC.

The rearrangement uses TRBV6-1 and TRBJ2-2; D might be TRBD1 (7 bases). CDR1 and CDR2 (germline): MNHNS, SASEGT. The V end was cut by 7 bases, the J end by 3 bases, with 15 bases between. This CDR3 contains 15 residues. For the CDR3, the DNA is TGTGCCAGCACGGGACAGCGGGCGGACACCGGGGAGCTGTTTTTT. Translating gives CASTGQRADTGELFF.

J is TRBJ2-7 and V is TRBV6-5; 8 bases agree with TRBD2. The CDR3 runs 14 residues. Trimming cost V 5 bases and J 3 bases; bases outside gene matches: 6. Germline CDR1 MNHEY, CDR2 SVGAGI. Here the CDR3 reads CASSKTSASYEQYF. Written as DNA, the CDR3 is TGTGCCAGCAGTAAGACTAGCGCCAGCTACGAGCAGTACTTC.

This clone was seen once. The V call is TRBV6-5, the J call TRBJ1-2; 9 nucleotides match TRBD1. Trimming at V came to 6 bases and at J to 8 bases, leaving 10 bases not matched to a gene. The germline CDR1 and CDR2 sequences are MNHEY and SVGAGI. This CDR3 comprises 14 residues. The DNA for the CDR3 is TGTGCCAGCAGCCGTCCCGGGACAGGGCGAGGCTACACCTTC. This codes for CASSRPGTGRGYTF.

The chain joins TRBV4-3 to TRBJ2-7; 11 bases agree with TRBD2. After removal of 1 base from V and 2 bases from J, the junction contained 4 bases not matched to a gene. Germline V CDR1 and CDR2: LGHNA, YSLEER. This CDR3 has 16 amino acids. CDR3 DNA: TGCGCCAGCAGCCAAGTTACTAGCGGGAGTCCCTACGAGCAGTACTTC. Protein sequence: CASSQVTSGSPYEQYF.

J is TRBJ2-3 and V is TRBV9; 7 nucleotides match TRBD1. The CDR3 is 15 amino acids. After removal of 3 bases from V and 2 bases from J, the junction contained 6 bases not matched to a gene. Germline V gene sequence: CDR1 SGDLS, CDR2 YYNGEE. CDR3 protein: CASSEKQGITDTQYF. CDR3 nucleotides: TGTGCCAGCAGCGAGAAACAGGGGATCACAGATACGCAGTATTTT. Looking up the rest from reference TRBV9 and TRBJ2-3 gives the full variable domain: DSGVTQTPKHLITATGQRVTLRCSPRSGDLSVYWYQQSLDQGLQFLIQYYNGEERAKGNILERFSAQQFPDLHSELNLSSLELGDSALYFCASSEKQGITDTQYFGPGTRLTVL.

This sequence joins TRBV10-3 and TRBJ1-2; D is possibly TRBD1 (5 bases). The CDR3 loop spans 12 amino acids. CDR1 is ENHRY, CDR2 SYGVKD, per germline. V was trimmed by 8 bases and J by 5 bases, leaving 12 bases between them. The CDR3 DNA reads TGTGCCATCTGGGGGGAGGATTATGGCTACACCTTC. The encoded protein is CAIWGEDYGYTF.

V gene TRBV7-2 combines with J gene TRBJ2-3, with 7 bases aligning to TRBD2. Losses at the gene ends were 4 bases for V and 6 bases for J; bases not matched to a gene: 1. Germline CDR1 is SGHTA and CDR2 is FQGNSA. The CDR3 loop spans 12 amino acids. The CDR3 bases are TGTGCCAGCAGCTCACTAGCGGATACGCAGTATTTT. This encodes CASSSLADTQYF.

This clone was observed a few times. The chain joins TRBV11-2 to TRBJ2-1, with a possible D match to TRBD2 (7 bases). Germline lookup yields CDR1 SGHAT and CDR2 FQNNGV. Trimming stripped 3 bases from V and 9 bases from J, with 9 bases between. This CDR3 has 12 amino acids. CDR3 in DNA: TGTGCCAGCAGCTTGGGGGGGGCTGAGCAGTTCTTC. Amino acid sequence: CASSLGGAEQFF.

CDR3 in DNA: TGTGCCAGCAGTTATCCGGGGCCGGCGGGGAATGAGCAGTTCTTC. Translating it yields CASSYPGPAGNEQFF. J is TRBJ2-1 and V is TRBV2, with D possibly being TRBD2 (6 bases). V was cut by 5 bases and J by 7 bases, with 18 bases left in between. Germline CDR1 and CDR2: SNHLY and FYNNEI. This CDR3 is built from 15 residues.

This clone has only a few counts. The V and J genes are TRBV30 and TRBJ2-3; TRBD2 might be the D (5 bases). The germline V gene encodes CDR1 GTSNPN and CDR2 SVGIG (reference sequence). This CDR3 spans 15 amino acids. Deletions cut 3 bases from V and 5 bases from J, with 18 bases between. DNA of the CDR3: TGTGCCTGGAGACCCCCGGGGTCCTTACGAGATACGCAGTATTTT. Amino acid sequence: CAWRPPGSLRDTQYF.

This clone was detected only a few times. This chain uses TRBV12-1 with TRBJ1-2. TRBV12-1 is deemed a pseudogene. The length of the CDR3 is 16 residues. CDR3 nucleotide sequence: TGTGCCAGCAGCTTTCTTAGCGCGGCGTCGGAGGATGGCTACACCTTC. Protein sequence: CASSFLSAASEDGYTF.

The V call is TRBV19, the J call TRBJ1-2, with 10 bases aligning to TRBD1. There are 20 residues in the CDR3. The V gene end was trimmed by 1 base and the J gene end by 3 bases; junction bases not matched to a gene: 17. Germline V gives CDR1 LNHDA, CDR2 SQIVND (reference sequence). The CDR3 loop reads CASSIVARDRGISRDYGYTF. The CDR3, as DNA: TGTGCCAGTAGTATAGTTGCGAGGGACAGGGGTATAAGTCGGGACTATGGCTACACCTTC. The entire variable domain, with the rest obtained from reference TRBV19 and TRBJ1-2, is as follows: DGGITQSPKYLFRKEGQNVTLSCEQNLNHDAMYWYRQDPGQGLRLIYYSQIVNDFQKGDIAEGYSVSREKKESFPLTVTSAQKNPTAFYLCASSIVARDRGISRDYGYTFGSGTRLTVV.

V is TRBV9 and J is TRBJ2-3, with D perhaps TRBD1 (9 bases). Per germline, CDR1 SGDLS and CDR2 YYNGEE. This CDR3 region has 20 residues. V dropped 0 bases and J dropped 1 base, with 24 bases sitting between them. The CDR3 loop reads CASSVGTGVGGGRGTDTQYF. Here the CDR3 DNA reads TGTGCCAGCAGCGTAGGGACAGGGGTCGGCGGGGGGCGTGGCACAGATACGCAGTATTTT.

This rearrangement joins TRBV19 to TRBJ2-2, with TRBD1 matching over 9 bases. Unmatched junction bases numbered 4, after V lost 4 bases and J lost 1 base. Germline V gives CDR1 LNHDA, CDR2 SQIVND (reference sequence). This CDR3 is built from 16 residues. The CDR3 region is CASSKTGGLNTGELFF. Written as DNA, the CDR3 is TGTGCCAGTAGTAAAACAGGGGGCTTGAACACCGGGGAGCTGTTTTTT.

In regard to this clone: The DNA is left out, because the CDR3 cannot be placed on it with certainty; the CDR3 is given as TCRdb lists it. Other DNA sequences in the same sample also yield this CDR3. V gene TRBV28 combines with J gene TRBJ1-5; TRBD1, the table's D call, was not compared with the DNA. With termini counted, the CDR3 has 19 amino acids. Germline assignment: CDR1 MDHEN and CDR2 SYDVKM. The CDR3 spells CASSLGFGTGSFNNQPQHF.

The V gene is TRBV2, the J gene TRBJ2-1; 8 nucleotides line up with TRBD1. The V gene's germline CDR1 is SNHLY and CDR2 FYNNEI. After removal of 6 bases from V and 4 bases from J, the junction contained 11 bases not matched to a gene. This CDR3 is 16 amino acids long. The CDR3 DNA sequence: TGTGCCAGCAGGCAAAACCCAGGGGGCCCTTACAATGAGCAGTTCTTC. It encodes CASRQNPGGPYNEQFF.

V is TRBV10-3 and J is TRBJ2-3; 8 bases are shared with TRBD2. Germline assignment: CDR1 ENHRY and CDR2 SYGVKD. Trimming cost V 5 bases and J 2 bases; bases outside gene matches: 6. The CDR3 runs to 15 residues. The CDR3 region is CAISTRGGHTDTQYF. In DNA form, the CDR3 reads TGTGCCATCAGTACCCGGGGGGGACACACAGATACGCAGTATTTT.

This chain joins TRBV7-3 and TRBJ1-2; 10 positions match TRBD1. This CDR3 spans 13 amino acids. V lost 2 bases to trimming and J lost 6 bases; unmatched junction nucleotides: 0. Germline loops: CDR1 SGHTA, CDR2 FQGTGA. CDR3 region: CASSLGTGDGYTF. In nucleotides, the CDR3 is TGTGCCAGCAGCTTAGGGACAGGGGATGGCTACACCTTC.

The chain couples TRBV5-6 to TRBJ2-3; a weak D match, TRBD2 (7 bases). V was shortened by 4 bases and J by 6 bases, with 15 bases between the two germline ends. The CDR3 totals 14 residues. Germline V lookup: CDR1 SGHDT, CDR2 YYEEEE. CDR3 in DNA: TGTGCCAGCAGCCCGGGGGGCCCCTTGGATACGCAGTATTTT. This translates into CASSPGGPLDTQYF.

This clone occurred once. The V and J genes are TRBV15 and TRBJ2-5, with a tentative D call TRBD1 (6 bases). The CDR3 has 15 amino acids. V was shortened by 3 bases and J by 4 bases, with 15 bases between the two germline ends. Germline CDR1 reads LNHNV; CDR2 reads YYDKDF (reference sequence). The DNA for the CDR3 is TGTGCCACCAGCAGGGACAGAGGCGGCGGAGAGACCCAGTACTTC. Translating it yields CATSRDRGGGETQYF.

The V and J genes are TRBV28 and TRBJ1-1; TRBD1 is a possible D gene (5 bases). V lost 6 bases and J 1 base, leaving 15 bases between the germline ends. CDR3 size: 15 residues. CDR1 and CDR2 (germline): MDHEN, SYDVKM. DNA for the CDR3: TGTGCCAGCAGCCCTCTTGACAGAGCGAACACTGAAGCTTTCTTT. Its translation is CASSPLDRANTEAFF.

As regards this clone: An end of the junction does not agree with germline; a read error may underlie this. The chain carries TRBV7-9 and TRBJ1-2, with unresolved D. This CDR3 comprises 12 residues. Germline CDR1 SEHNR, CDR2 FQNEAQ (reference sequence). The CDR3 nucleotides are TGTTCCAGCAGCATTAACAGCTATGGCTACACCTTC. Residues: CSSSINSYGYTF.

This chain links TRBV30 with TRBJ1-5; D uncertain. This CDR3 has 17 amino acids. CDR1 and CDR2 from the germline V gene are GTSNPN and SVGIG (reference sequence). V lost 2 bases to trimming and J lost 0 bases, with 17 bases between them. The CDR3, as DNA: TGTGCCTGGAGTAACGTAGGGAGAGACTATAGCAATCAGCCCCAGCATTTT. Its protein is CAWSNVGRDYSNQPQHF.

V usage is TRBV4-1 and J usage is TRBJ1-3; no reliable D call. CDR1 is MGHRA, CDR2 YSYEKL, per germline. The CDR3 spans 17 residues. The V end lost 2 bases, the J end lost 5 bases, and 19 bases lay between the germline ends. The CDR3 nucleotides are TGCGCCAGCAGCCAACTAACAAGCGGGGAGCTAAGAAACACCATATATTTT. Translation: CASSQLTSGELRNTIYF.

In its sample, this clone was seen a few times. The CDR3 is CASSPDRFNQPQHF. In DNA, the CDR3 is TGTGCCAGTAGTCCGGACAGATTCAATCAGCCCCAGCATTTT. The chain has TRBV19 and TRBJ1-5; D is perhaps TRBD1 (6 bases). V was cut by 5 bases and J by 3 bases, with 11 bases left in between. The CDR3 sequence is 14 residues long. Germline CDR1 and CDR2: LNHDA and SQIVND (reference sequence).

This chain joins TRBV6-1 and TRBJ2-7; D possibly corresponds to TRBD2 (5 bases). There are 17 residues in the CDR3. From germline, CDR1 is MNHNS and CDR2 SASEGT. V lost 2 bases, J lost 0 bases, and 17 bases lay in between. CDR3 in DNA: TGTGCCAGCAGTGAACCGGGAAACGGGATAAGCTCCTACGAGCAGTACTTC. Its translation is CASSEPGNGISSYEQYF.

With regard to this clone: Within the sample, other DNA sequences also encode this same CDR3. The rearrangement uses TRBV5-1 and TRBJ2-5; 15 bases map to TRBD2. This CDR3 comprises 15 residues. The germline gives CDR1 SGHRS, CDR2 YFSETQ. V lost 4 bases, J lost 5 bases, and 3 bases stayed unmatched. The CDR3 coding sequence is TGCGCCAGCAGCCCCGGGACTAGCGGGGGGGAGACCCAGTACTTC. This codes for CASSPGTSGGETQYF.

The rearrangement joins TRBV5-6 to TRBJ2-1; tentatively, D is TRBD2 (6 bases). The CDR3 runs 16 residues. Trimming removed 0 bases at V and 3 bases at J, with 13 bases between. In germline, CDR1 is SGHDT, CDR2 YYEEEE. This chain's CDR3 is CASSLDGGEVYNEQFF. CDR3 sequence (DNA): TGTGCCAGCAGCTTGGATGGCGGGGAGGTCTACAATGAGCAGTTCTTC. The variable domain in full, with the rest retrieved from reference TRBV5-6 and TRBJ2-1, is DAGVTQSPTHLIKTRGQQVTLRCSPKSGHDTVSWYQQALGQGPQFIFQYYEEEERQRGNFPDRFSGHQFPNYSSELNVNALLLGDSALYLCASSLDGGEVYNEQFFGPGTRLTVL.

J is TRBJ1-1 and V is TRBV29-1, with a possible D match to TRBD1 (6 bases). V was pared by 4 bases and J by 0 bases, with 30 bases between. Germline V gene lookup returns CDR1 SQVTM and CDR2 ANQGSEA. There are 20 residues in the CDR3. In DNA, the CDR3 is TGCAGCGTTGTGGCCGGGGGGGCCTTTTCGTTACGGTTCATGAACACTGAAGCTTTCTTT. This gives the protein CSVVAGGAFSLRFMNTEAFF.